These 27 T cell receptor beta chains were sequenced from one sample in a study of cytomegalovirus exposure and HLA in healthy donors. The PCR ran on 60 Vbeta and 13 Jbeta primers. Sequencing used immunoSEQ multiplex PCR; TCRdb keeps in-frame clones, though not all of them. The sample consists of some 120,000 clones, over 15% of them appearing once. The sample comprised PBMCs. All receptors come from a woman in her late teens or twenties in good health and CMV-seronegative.

This clone was counted a few times. The V call is TRBV28, the J call TRBJ2-2; 9 bases map to TRBD2. This CDR3 has 15 residues. Unmatched junction bases numbered 8, after V lost 6 bases and J lost 6 bases. Germline V lookup: CDR1 MDHEN, CDR2 SYDVKM. The CDR3 sequence is CASSPLAGLAGELFF. The CDR3, as DNA: TGTGCCAGCAGCCCTCTAGCGGGGCTCGCCGGGGAGCTGTTTTTT.

The table lists this clone with a few counts. The genes are TRBV4-1 and TRBJ2-7, with a possible D match to TRBD2 (6 bases). The germline V and J ends were trimmed by 1 base and 2 bases, with 15 bases remaining between them. Germline V gene lookup returns CDR1 MGHRA and CDR2 YSYEKL. The CDR3 totals 16 residues. The CDR3 DNA reads as TGCGCCAGCAGCCAAGTGGGACTCCCACTCGCCTACGAGCAGTACTTC. Translated: CASSQVGLPLAYEQYF.

The V call is TRBV5-1, the J call TRBJ2-2; TRBD2 matches at 13 bases. Trimming cost V 4 bases and J 4 bases; bases outside gene matches: 10. Germline V gene sequence: CDR1 SGHRS, CDR2 YFSETQ. This CDR3 spans 18 amino acids. CDR3 sequence: CASSPILAGGPSTGELFF. The CDR3, as DNA: TGCGCCAGCAGCCCGATACTAGCGGGAGGGCCGTCCACCGGGGAGCTGTTTTTT.

This clone was seen a handful of times. The chain is built from TRBV19 and TRBJ1-2, with TRBD1 identical over 8 bases. The CDR3 loop spans 13 amino acids. The V gene's germline CDR1 is LNHDA and CDR2 SQIVND (reference sequence). J was trimmed by 2 bases and V by 9 bases; bases with no gene match: 5. The CDR3 region has the DNA TGTGCCAGCAGGGACAGGACGAACTATGGCTACACCTTC. Amino acids: CASRDRTNYGYTF.

The chain joins TRBV27 to TRBJ1-1; TRBD1 might be the D (5 bases). CDR3 size: 13 residues. V gave up 9 bases and J gave up 4 bases, with 15 bases separating them. Germline lookup yields CDR1 MNHEY and CDR2 SMNVEV (reference sequence). The CDR3 loop is CASGDFLVTEAFF. The CDR3 nucleotides are TGTGCCAGTGGGGACTTTCTCGTCACTGAAGCTTTCTTT.

The V and J genes are TRBV6-6 and TRBJ2-3; maybe TRBD2 (6 bases). Germline assignment: CDR1 MNHNY and CDR2 SVGAGI (reference sequence). CDR3 length equals 15 residues. The ends were cut back, 4 bases at V and 4 bases at J, with 15 bases in the middle. The CDR3, as DNA: TGTGCCAGCAGTTCGGGTGCGGGAAACTCAGATACGCAGTATTTT. It encodes CASSSGAGNSDTQYF.

This clone was recorded a few times. The chain joins TRBV7-2 to TRBJ2-3; weak D call: TRBD2 (5 bases). This CDR3 region has 18 residues. The germline V gene has CDR1 SGHTA and CDR2 FQGNSA. Trimming left V 8 bases short and J 3 bases short, with 27 bases between. This CDR3 reads CASGSSKRRSLATDTQYF. The CDR3 DNA reads TGTGCCAGCGGTTCGAGTAAGCGGCGGTCCTTAGCAACAGATACGCAGTATTTT.

This clone was counted between two and nine times. This sequence joins TRBV6-4 and TRBJ2-3, with 10 bases aligning to TRBD2. Germline assignment: CDR1 MRHNA and CDR2 SNTAGT. The CDR3 runs to 17 residues. After removal of 0 bases from V and 4 bases from J, the junction contained 7 bases not matched to a gene. The CDR3 sequence is CASSDSPASGSPDTQYF. The DNA of the CDR3 is TGTGCCAGCAGTGACTCTCCCGCTAGCGGGAGCCCAGATACGCAGTATTTT.

This clone has a handful of counts. This sequence joins TRBV7-2 and TRBJ2-1; D is undetermined. Per the germline V gene, CDR1 is SGHTA and CDR2 is FQGNSA. This CDR3 has 14 amino acids. V was trimmed by 0 bases and J by 0 bases, leaving 3 bases between them. The CDR3 spells CASSLARSYNEQFF. In DNA, the CDR3 is TGTGCCAGCAGCTTAGCGCGCTCCTACAATGAGCAGTTCTTC.

This clone was observed a handful of times. The gene calls are TRBV6-5 and TRBJ2-7; maybe TRBD1 (5 bases). Trimming pared 4 bases from V and 3 bases from J, leaving 10 bases between. The CDR3 spans 13 residues. Germline-derived CDR1 and CDR2 are MNHEY and SVGAGI. The CDR3 protein is CASSFNRFYEQYF. The DNA of the CDR3 is TGTGCCAGCAGTTTTAACAGGTTCTACGAGCAGTACTTC.

The V and J genes are TRBV28 and TRBJ2-1; D is perhaps TRBD2 (5 bases). V was shortened by 5 bases and J by 9 bases, with 11 bases between the two germline ends. This CDR3 has 12 amino acids. CDR1 and CDR2 from the germline V gene are MDHEN and SYDVKM. CDR3 nucleotides: TGTGCCAGCAGTCCCGACGGAGGTGAGCAGTTCTTC. Protein: CASSPDGGEQFF.

A few counts support this clone. This sequence joins TRBV19 and TRBJ1-5, with TRBD1 matching 8 bases. The CDR3 is 15 residues long. CDR1 LNHDA and CDR2 SQIVND come from the germline V gene (reference sequence). V gave up 2 bases and J gave up 4 bases; unmatched junction bases: 4. The CDR3 region has the DNA TGTGCCAGTAGTATATCCGGACAGGGTAATCAGCCCCAGCATTTT. It yields the protein CASSISGQGNQPQHF.

This chain uses TRBV7-9 with TRBJ1-1; tentative D call: TRBD1 (6 bases). Trimming shortened V by 7 bases and J by 4 bases, and 10 bases separated the two germline ends. Germline V gives CDR1 SEHNR, CDR2 FQNEAQ (reference sequence). This CDR3 comprises 12 residues. The DNA of the CDR3 is TGTGCCAGCACCGTGACAGGCACTGAAGCTTTCTTT. Protein: CASTVTGTEAFF.

The table lists this clone with a few counts. The chain uses TRBV4-1 and TRBJ2-7, with TRBD2 matching 7 bases. There are 15 residues in the CDR3. V was pared by 0 bases and J by 3 bases, with 5 bases of the junction left unmatched. CDR1 is MGHRA, CDR2 YSYEKL, per germline. As DNA, the CDR3 is TGCGCCAGCAGCCAAGAAGGGACTACCCACTACGAGCAGTACTTC. Residues: CASSQEGTTHYEQYF.

The J gene is TRBJ2-2, the V gene TRBV28; possibly TRBD1 for D (5 bases). V lost 7 bases to trimming and J lost 8 bases, with 17 bases between them. This CDR3 is built from 14 residues. Germline V gene data show CDR1 as MDHEN and CDR2 as SYDVKM. CDR3 sequence (DNA): TGTGCCAGCATTGGCAGGGTTTCTGGTGGGGAGCTGTTTTTT. Protein sequence: CASIGRVSGGELFF.

The chain uses TRBV28 and TRBJ2-1; 9 bases are shared with TRBD1. Germline-derived CDR1 and CDR2 are MDHEN and SYDVKM. The CDR3 has 14 residues. V was pared by 7 bases and J by 1 base, with 2 bases of the junction left unmatched. The CDR3 DNA follows: TGTGCCAGCACCGACAGGGGGTCCTACAATGAGCAGTTCTTC. It codes for CASTDRGSYNEQFF.

This clone turned up a few times. The V gene is TRBV28, the J gene TRBJ1-1, with no clear D. V was pared by 8 bases and J by 3 bases, with 7 bases between. Germline lookup yields CDR1 MDHEN and CDR2 SYDVKM. CDR3 length: 11 residues. CDR3 sequence: CASEADTEAFF. DNA of the CDR3: TGTGCCAGCGAGGCAGACACTGAAGCTTTCTTT.

The V call is TRBV2, the J call TRBJ2-5, with 7 bases that match TRBD1. V shed 6 bases and J 5 bases; nucleotides not matched to a gene: 9. The CDR3 consists of 14 residues. From germline, CDR1 is SNHLY and CDR2 FYNNEI. The CDR3 coding sequence is TGTGCCAGCAGCTGGACAGGCATGGTGGAGACCCAGTACTTC. Residues: CASSWTGMVETQYF.

The chain uses TRBV28 and TRBJ1-1; D is unresolved. With 8 bases removed from V and 0 bases from J, the gap between germline ends came to 13 bases. The CDR3 contains 14 residues. Germline assignment: CDR1 MDHEN and CDR2 SYDVKM. CDR3 bases: TGTGCCAGCGCCATTGGGCAGATGAACACTGAAGCTTTCTTT. Translation: CASAIGQMNTEAFF. Drawing the rest from reference TRBV28 and TRBJ1-1, the complete variable domain is DVKVTQSSRYLVKRTGEKVFLECVQDMDHENMFWYRQDPGLGLRLIYFSYDVKMKEKGDIPEGYSVSREKKERFSLILESASTNQTSMYLCASAIGQMNTEAFFGQGTRLTVV.

In its sample, this clone was seen a few times. The chain links TRBV30 to TRBJ2-7, with 8 positions matching TRBD1. The CDR3 runs to 12 residues. Per the germline V gene, CDR1 is GTSNPN and CDR2 is SVGIG (reference sequence). V shed 5 bases and J 4 bases; nucleotides not matched to a gene: 4. The CDR3 DNA reads as TGTGCCTGGGGTACAGGGGGTTACGAGCAGTACTTC. Its protein product is CAWGTGGYEQYF.

This clone was detected only a few times. The chain carries TRBV28 and TRBJ1-3; tentative D call: TRBD1 (5 bases). The length of the CDR3 is 15 residues. Germline CDR1 is MDHEN and CDR2 is SYDVKM. Trimming took off 2 bases at V and 4 bases at J, with 12 bases between the two ends. The CDR3 spells CASSLGGTQGNTIYF. CDR3 in DNA: TGTGCCAGCAGTTTAGGAGGGACCCAAGGAAACACCATATATTTT. Drawing the rest from reference TRBV28 and TRBJ1-3, the complete variable domain is DVKVTQSSRYLVKRTGEKVFLECVQDMDHENMFWYRQDPGLGLRLIYFSYDVKMKEKGDIPEGYSVSREKKERFSLILESASTNQTSMYLCASSLGGTQGNTIYFGEGSWLTVV.

V is TRBV29-1 and J is TRBJ2-2; TRBD1 is a possible D gene (6 bases). The germline CDR1 and CDR2 sequences are SQVTM and ANQGSEA. This CDR3 is 12 amino acids long. V was shortened by 4 bases and J by 6 bases, with 9 bases between the two germline ends. The CDR3 DNA follows: TGCAGCGTTGGCAGGGGATCCGGGGAGCTGTTTTTT. Translating gives CSVGRGSGELFF.

This clone turned up a few times. The CDR3 nucleotides are TGTGCCAGCAGCTTAGCCGTGGGGGGGGGCTACACCTTC. This encodes CASSLAVGGGYTF. This chain links TRBV7-9 with TRBJ1-2, with D perhaps matching TRBD1 (5 bases). The CDR3 has 13 amino acids. The V gene lost 0 bases and the J gene lost 8 bases, with 10 bases spanning the gap. Germline V gene data show CDR1 as SEHNR and CDR2 as FQNEAQ (reference sequence).

This sequence joins TRBV6-5 and TRBJ2-2; 7 bases line up with TRBD1. V was clipped by 6 bases and J by 5 bases; unmatched bases: 6. The germline gives CDR1 MNHEY, CDR2 SVGAGI. The CDR3 loop spans 14 amino acids. The CDR3 loop reads CASSRQGRTGELFF. The CDR3 DNA reads as TGTGCCAGCAGCCGACAGGGTCGGACCGGGGAGCTGTTTTTT.

This chain uses TRBV28 with TRBJ1-4, with a possible D match to TRBD1 (6 bases). In germline, CDR1 is MDHEN, CDR2 SYDVKM. The CDR3 length is 14 residues. Trimming shortened V by 8 bases and J by 8 bases, and 18 bases separated the two germline ends. The chain's CDR3 is CASLHQGSGEKLFF. Written as DNA, the CDR3 is TGTGCCAGCCTCCATCAGGGGTCAGGAGAAAAACTGTTTTTT.

The chain is built from TRBV28 and TRBJ1-2; 8 bases line up with TRBD1. CDR1 and CDR2 from the germline V gene are MDHEN and SYDVKM. The CDR3 has 16 residues. Trimming at V came to 4 bases and at J to 4 bases, leaving 11 bases not matched to a gene. The CDR3 reads CASSSLGQGLTYGYTF. For the CDR3, the DNA is TGTGCCAGCAGTTCCCTCGGACAGGGCCTAACCTATGGCTACACCTTC.

This clone has just a few counts. The chain has TRBV7-9 and TRBJ2-3; 7 nucleotides match TRBD2. The V segment lost 2 bases and the J segment 2 bases; nucleotides outside the gene matches: 10. This CDR3 has 17 amino acids. Per the germline V gene, CDR1 is SEHNR and CDR2 is FQNEAQ (reference sequence). DNA for the CDR3: TGTGCCAGCAGCTTAAGTAGGTCCCGGGGGGACACAGATACGCAGTATTTT. Its translation: CASSLSRSRGDTDTQYF.